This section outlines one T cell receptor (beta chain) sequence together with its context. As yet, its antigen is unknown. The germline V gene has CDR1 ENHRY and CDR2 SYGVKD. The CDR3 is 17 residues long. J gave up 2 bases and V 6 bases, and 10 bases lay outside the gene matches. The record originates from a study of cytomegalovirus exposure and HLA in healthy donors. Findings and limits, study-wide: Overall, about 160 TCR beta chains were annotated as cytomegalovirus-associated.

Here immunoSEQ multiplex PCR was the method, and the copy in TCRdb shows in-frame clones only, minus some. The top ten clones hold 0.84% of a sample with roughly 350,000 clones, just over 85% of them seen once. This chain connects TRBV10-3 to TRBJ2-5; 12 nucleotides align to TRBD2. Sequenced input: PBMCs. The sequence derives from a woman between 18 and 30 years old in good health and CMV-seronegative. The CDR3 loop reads CAISGLAGGMGQETQYF. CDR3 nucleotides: TGTGCCATCAGCGGGCTAGCGGGAGGGATGGGTCAAGAGACCCAGTACTTC.